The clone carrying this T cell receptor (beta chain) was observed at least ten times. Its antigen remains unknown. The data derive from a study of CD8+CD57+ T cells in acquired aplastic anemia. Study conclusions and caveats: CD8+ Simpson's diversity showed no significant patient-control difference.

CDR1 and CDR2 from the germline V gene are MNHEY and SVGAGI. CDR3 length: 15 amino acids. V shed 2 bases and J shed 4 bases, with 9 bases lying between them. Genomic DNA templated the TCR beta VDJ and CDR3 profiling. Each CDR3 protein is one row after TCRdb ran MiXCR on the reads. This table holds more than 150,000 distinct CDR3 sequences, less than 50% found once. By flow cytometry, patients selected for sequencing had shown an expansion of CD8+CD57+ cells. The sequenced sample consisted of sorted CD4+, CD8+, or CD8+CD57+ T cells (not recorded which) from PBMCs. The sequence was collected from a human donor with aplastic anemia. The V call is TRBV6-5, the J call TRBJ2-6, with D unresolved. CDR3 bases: TGTGCCAGCAGTTACCCCTCCACCGGGGCCAACGTCCTGACTTTC. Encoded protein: CASSYPSTGANVLTF.